This T cell receptor beta chain emerged from a study of immune characterization of retroperitoneal liposarcoma. TCRdb processed the PCR reads anew with MiXCR; each CDR3 protein has one entry. The repertoire has more than 15,000 distinct CDR3 sequences, 35% to 40% of them found once; the top ten carry roughly 7.4%. Germline assignment: CDR1 SGHNT and CDR2 YYREEE (reference sequence). V lost 4 bases to trimming and J lost 9 bases, with 12 bases between them. This CDR3 comprises 12 residues. The chain carries TRBV5-4 and TRBJ2-3; no definite D call. The TCR was taken from a male donor with retroperitoneal liposarcoma. Sequenced material: blood. CDR3 region: CASSPGSGTQYF. DNA of the CDR3: TGTGCCAGCAGCCCCGGGTCGGGCACGCAGTATTTT.